This T cell receptor (beta chain) appears in the sequencing data of a study of blood T cell repertoires in COVID-19. About the research overall: Sources were T cells, B-cell-depleted T cells, or PBMCs; the material itself was cDNA or gDNA.

With 1 base clipped from V and 1 base from J, the junction kept 1 base outside the gene matches. Germline V gene sequence: CDR1 MNHNS, CDR2 SASEGT. There are 16 residues in the CDR3. Under the authors' procedure: Counts of nucleated cells, estimated from reference gene primer amplification, were obtained. This table comes from immunoSEQ multiplex PCR, and its TCRdb copy is limited to in-frame clones, with some not included. V and J calls and clone size are given by that table; D and trimming were obtained from the DNA. The data contain about 150,000 clones, 80% to 90% of them singletons. The sequenced sample was peripheral blood. This clonotype was sampled from a woman aged 60 to 75 with COVID-19, enrolled during active disease. The chain has TRBV6-1 and TRBJ1-5, with TRBD1 identical over 10 bases. The CDR3 loop reads CASSEGTGGSNQPQHF. The DNA of the CDR3 is TGTGCCAGCAGTGAAGGGACAGGGGGGAGCAATCAGCCCCAGCATTTT.